The 4 T cell receptor beta chains below come from one sample, sequenced in a study of radiation and T cells in renal cell carcinoma. Repertoires were generated with immunoSEQ multiplex PCR, while TCRdb's copy carries only in-frame clones and drops some. This sample has some 100,000 clones, with approximately 80% found just once. Time point in this sample: baseline pretreatment blood. The treatment denotes: 15 Gy SBRT to primary tumor, nephrectomy 4 weeks later. This sample comprised blood, obtained from a patient whose treatment included radiotherapy and nephrectomy. These receptors all stem from a man between 60 and 70 years old with renal cell carcinoma.

This clone has more than one count but fewer than ten. This chain links TRBV4-1 with TRBJ2-6, with a tentative D call TRBD2 (6 bases). V was trimmed by 1 base and J by 6 bases, leaving 19 bases between them. Germline-derived CDR1 and CDR2 are MGHRA and YSYEKL. The CDR3 has 18 residues. The CDR3 region is CASSQGDPRGWEANVLTF. The CDR3 bases are TGCGCCAGCAGCCAAGGGGACCCCCGGGGGTGGGAGGCCAACGTCCTGACTTTC.

The J gene is TRBJ2-2, the V gene TRBV10-2, with 14 positions matching TRBD2. V dropped 6 bases and J dropped 3; count of bases not matched to a gene: 0. The CDR3 totals 15 residues. Germline CDR1 WSHSY, CDR2 SAAADI. The CDR3 DNA is TGCGCCAGCAGGACTAGCGGGAGGGACACCGGGGAGCTGTTTTTT. This translates into CASRTSGRDTGELFF.

This chain connects TRBV10-3 to TRBJ2-4; no definite D call. V shed 3 bases and J shed 3 bases, with 9 bases lying between them. CDR3 length: 14 amino acids. From germline, CDR1 is ENHRY and CDR2 SYGVKD. The CDR3 DNA is TGTGCCATCAGTGACCCCCTGGGCAAAAACATTCAGTACTTC. It encodes CAISDPLGKNIQYF.

J is TRBJ2-1 and V is TRBV4-1, with D possibly matching TRBD2 (5 bases). The CDR3 is made up of 16 amino acids. Trimming cost V 7 bases and J 0 bases, with 16 bases left between them. CDR1 MGHRA and CDR2 YSYEKL come from the germline V gene. CDR3 nucleotide sequence: TGCGCCAGCAAGGCCCTTGGGGAGATCTCCTACAATGAGCAGTTCTTC. Translated: CASKALGEISYNEQFF.